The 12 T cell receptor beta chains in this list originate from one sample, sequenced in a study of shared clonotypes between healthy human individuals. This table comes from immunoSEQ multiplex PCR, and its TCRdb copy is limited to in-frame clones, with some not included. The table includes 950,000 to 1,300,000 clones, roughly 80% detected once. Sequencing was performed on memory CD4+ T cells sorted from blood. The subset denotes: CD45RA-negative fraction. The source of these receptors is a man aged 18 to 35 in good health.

The CDR3 DNA is TGTGCCAGCAGCCCGTACGACACTCCGGGGGGAACCCAGTACTTC. Its translation is CASSPYDTPGGTQYF. The chain joins TRBV7-2 to TRBJ2-5; TRBD2 aligns across 7 bases. Germline V gene lookup returns CDR1 SGHTA and CDR2 FQGNSA. Trimming removed 5 bases from V and 8 bases from J; junction bases left unmatched: 14. The CDR3 totals 15 residues.

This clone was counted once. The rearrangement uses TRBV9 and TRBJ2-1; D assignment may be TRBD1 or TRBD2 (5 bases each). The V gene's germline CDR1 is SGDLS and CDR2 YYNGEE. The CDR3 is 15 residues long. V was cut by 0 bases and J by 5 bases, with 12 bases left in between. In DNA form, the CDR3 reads TGTGCCAGCAGCGTAGCCCCCCTGGGGGACAATGAGCAGTTCTTC. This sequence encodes CASSVAPLGDNEQFF.

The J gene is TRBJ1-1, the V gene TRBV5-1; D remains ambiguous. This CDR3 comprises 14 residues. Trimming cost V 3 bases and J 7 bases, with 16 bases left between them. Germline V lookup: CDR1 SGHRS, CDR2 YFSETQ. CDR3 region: CASSSAGGIYEAFF. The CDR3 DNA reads TGCGCCAGCAGCTCCGCGGGAGGGATATATGAAGCTTTCTTT.

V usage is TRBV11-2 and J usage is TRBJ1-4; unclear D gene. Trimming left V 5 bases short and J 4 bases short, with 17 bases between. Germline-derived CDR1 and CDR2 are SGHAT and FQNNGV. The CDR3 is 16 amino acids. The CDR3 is CASSLRLGSINEKLFF. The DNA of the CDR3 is TGTGCCAGCAGCCTCAGGTTGGGGAGCATTAATGAAAAACTGTTTTTT.

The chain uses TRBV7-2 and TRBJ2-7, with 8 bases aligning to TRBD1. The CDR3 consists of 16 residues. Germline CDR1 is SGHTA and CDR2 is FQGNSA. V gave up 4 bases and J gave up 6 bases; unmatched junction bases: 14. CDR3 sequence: CASSSLSGGLSSEQYF. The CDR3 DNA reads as TGTGCCAGCAGCTCCCTCTCAGGGGGCCTGAGTTCCGAGCAGTACTTC.

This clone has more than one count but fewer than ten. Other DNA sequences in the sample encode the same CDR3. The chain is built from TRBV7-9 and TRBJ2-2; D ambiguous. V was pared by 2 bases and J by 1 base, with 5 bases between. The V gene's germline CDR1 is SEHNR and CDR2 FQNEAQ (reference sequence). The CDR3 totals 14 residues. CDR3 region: CASSLNRNTGELFF. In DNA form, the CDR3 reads TGTGCCAGCAGCTTAAATCGGAACACCGGGGAGCTGTTTTTT.

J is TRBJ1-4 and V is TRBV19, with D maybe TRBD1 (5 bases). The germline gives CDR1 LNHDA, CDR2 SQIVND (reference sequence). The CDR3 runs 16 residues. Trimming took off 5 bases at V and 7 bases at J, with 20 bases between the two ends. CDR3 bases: TGTGCCAGTAGTCCGCAAACCGGGGGTCGGGGTGAAAAACTGTTTTTT. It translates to CASSPQTGGRGEKLFF.

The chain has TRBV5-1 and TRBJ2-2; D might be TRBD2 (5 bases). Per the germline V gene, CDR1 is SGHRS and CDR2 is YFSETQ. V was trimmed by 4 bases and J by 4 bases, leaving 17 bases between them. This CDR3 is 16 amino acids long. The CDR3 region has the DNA TGCGCCAGCAGCCCTTATGCCTCTGAGGGCACCGGGGAGCTGTTTTTT. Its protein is CASSPYASEGTGELFF.

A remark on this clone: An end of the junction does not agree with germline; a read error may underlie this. CDR3 bases: TGTGCTAGCAGCTCCTCGGAGAAAGGGGAGCTGTTTTTT. Amino acid sequence: CASSSSEKGELFF. The chain links TRBV7-7 to TRBJ2-2; no clear D gene. The CDR3 runs 13 residues. Per germline, CDR1 SSHAT and CDR2 FNYEAQ (reference sequence).

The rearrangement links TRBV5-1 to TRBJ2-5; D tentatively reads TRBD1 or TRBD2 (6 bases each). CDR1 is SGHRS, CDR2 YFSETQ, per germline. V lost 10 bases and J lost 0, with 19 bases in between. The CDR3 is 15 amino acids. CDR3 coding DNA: TGCGCCCCCTATCGGGTAGGGGGGAACCAAGAGACCCAGTACTTC. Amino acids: CAPYRVGGNQETQYF.

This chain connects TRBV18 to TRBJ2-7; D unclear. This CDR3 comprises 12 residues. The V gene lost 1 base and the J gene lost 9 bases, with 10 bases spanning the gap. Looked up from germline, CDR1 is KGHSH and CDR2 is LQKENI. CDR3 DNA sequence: TGTGCCAGCTCACCACTTGGTGATGGGCAGTACTTC. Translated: CASSPLGDGQYF.

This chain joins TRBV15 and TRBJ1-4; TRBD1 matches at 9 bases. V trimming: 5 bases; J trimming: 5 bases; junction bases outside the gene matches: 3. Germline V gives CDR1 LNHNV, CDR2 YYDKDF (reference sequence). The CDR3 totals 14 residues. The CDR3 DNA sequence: TGTGCCACCAGCGGGACAGGGAAGAATGAAAAACTGTTTTTT. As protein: CATSGTGKNEKLFF.